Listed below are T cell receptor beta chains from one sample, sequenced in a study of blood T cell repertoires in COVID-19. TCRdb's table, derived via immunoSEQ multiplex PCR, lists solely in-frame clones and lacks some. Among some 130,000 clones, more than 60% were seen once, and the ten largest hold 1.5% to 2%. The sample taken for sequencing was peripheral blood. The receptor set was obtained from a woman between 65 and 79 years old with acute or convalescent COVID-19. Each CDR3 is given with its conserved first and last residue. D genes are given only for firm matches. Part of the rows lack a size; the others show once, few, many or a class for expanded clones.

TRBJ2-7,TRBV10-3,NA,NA,CAISDTGQAYEQYF
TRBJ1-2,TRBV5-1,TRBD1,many,CASSPEGDRGGLYGYTF
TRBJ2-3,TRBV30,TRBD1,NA,CAWSGTGVTDTQYF
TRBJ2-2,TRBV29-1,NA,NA,CSVVGVGTGELFF
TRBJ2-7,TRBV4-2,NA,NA,CASSQDAHDRGDEQYF
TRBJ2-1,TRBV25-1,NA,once,CASSVAYNEQFF
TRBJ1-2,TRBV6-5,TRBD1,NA,CASSAGTGYGYTF
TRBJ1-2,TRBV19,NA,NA,CASSRSRAGEGYGYTF
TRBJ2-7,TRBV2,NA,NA,CASSGEAVSYEQYF
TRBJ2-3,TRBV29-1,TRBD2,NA,CSVVGGISSTDTQYF
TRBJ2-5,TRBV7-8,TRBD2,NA,CASSSLRASGGETQYF
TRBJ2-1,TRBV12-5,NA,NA,CASGLDRANEQFF
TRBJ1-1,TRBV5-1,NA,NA,CASTLDRGYTEAFF
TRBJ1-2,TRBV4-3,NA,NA,CASSQQGYGYTF
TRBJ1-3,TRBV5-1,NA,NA,CASSLSGNSGNTIYF
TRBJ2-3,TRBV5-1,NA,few,CASSSLGITDTQYF
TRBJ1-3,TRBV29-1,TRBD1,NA,CSVGAYRGRFGNTIYF
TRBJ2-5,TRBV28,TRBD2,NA,CASTAGGSETQYF
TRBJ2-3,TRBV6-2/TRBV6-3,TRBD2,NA,CASRPSSGGRTDTQYF
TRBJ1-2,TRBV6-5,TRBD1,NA,CASTRGTGLYGYTF
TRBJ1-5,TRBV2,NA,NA,CASSSFGRGAEPQHF
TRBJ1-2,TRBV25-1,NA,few,CASSESGRAGGYTF
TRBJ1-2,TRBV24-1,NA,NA,CATSDPDRPNYGYTF
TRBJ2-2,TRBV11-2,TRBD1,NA,CASSLYRGQAGELFF
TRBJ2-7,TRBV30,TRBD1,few,CAWSGSPSAGTVSYEQYF
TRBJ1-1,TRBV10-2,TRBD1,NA,CASSGYRGTEAFF
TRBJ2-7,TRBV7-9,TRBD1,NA,CASSGQGEQYF
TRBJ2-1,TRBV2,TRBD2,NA,CASSASGLWSNEQFF
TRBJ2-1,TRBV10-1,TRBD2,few,CASSTRPYSGGFYEQFF
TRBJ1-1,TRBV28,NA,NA,CASSTGGTVDTEAFF
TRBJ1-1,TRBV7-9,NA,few,CASSLERVRAEAFF